This T cell receptor (beta chain) is from a study of PD-L1 blockade in urothelial cancer. Study context: Blood underwent analysis 3 weeks (second dose) and 6 weeks after treatment began.

Germline CDR1 and CDR2: SQVTM and ANQGSEA. The CDR3 covers 11 residues. V was cut by 2 bases and J by 2 bases, with 2 bases left in between. The count of this clone is one. Templates that were synthetic TCR analogs were spiked into each PCR. Using immunoSEQ multiplex PCR, the repertoire was profiled, and TCRdb retains in-frame clones only, with some absent. The data show under 30,000 clones, around 85% seen once. The TCR comes from a man aged 50 or older with urothelial cancer. The chain is built from TRBV29-1 and TRBJ2-3, with D unresolved. Sample: PBMCs, taken around atezolizumab (anti-PD-L1) treatment. The CDR3 DNA follows: TGCAGCGTTGAACTCACAGATACGCAGTATTTT. Protein product: CSVELTDTQYF.